The T cell receptor (beta chain) under discussion was sequenced for a study of PD-L1 blockade in urothelial cancer. This clone was observed once. Sequenced by immunoSEQ multiplex PCR; TCRdb stores in-frame clones only, minus some. The sample has some 53,000 clones; about 80% are singletons. This clonotype was obtained from a man between 70 and 80 years old with urothelial cancer. The sample here was PBMCs, taken around atezolizumab (anti-PD-L1) treatment.

CDR3 sequence (DNA): TGTGCCAGCAGCCCAAGGAGACCGACAGGGTTCGCTGAAGCTTTCTTT. Amino acid sequence: CASSPRRPTGFAEAFF. The chain has TRBV7-2 and TRBJ1-1; 7 bases fit TRBD1. CDR1 and CDR2 from the germline V gene are SGHTA and FQGNSA. V trimming: 5 bases; J trimming: 6 bases; junction bases outside the gene matches: 15. The CDR3 runs to 16 residues.